This TCR beta chain was sequenced during a study of CDR3 diversity in severe acne (dated by TCRdb to between 2018 and 2020). The method was PCR. TCRdb lists the instrument as Illumina HiSeq 2000. TCRdb applied fastp at Q25 and MiXCR to the public reads, then kept only in-frame beta chains. Every entry covers one CDR3 protein and lists the most common genes and DNA from its rows. A total of approximately 90,000 distinct CDR3 sequences appear in this sample, 45% to 55% of them only once. The ten largest clonotypes hold 10% of the sample. Regarding this clonotype: Its target antigen remains unknown. Nothing much larger sits one base from this clone, and base qualities are not available.

V was cut back by 5 bases and J by 4 bases, leaving a gap of 19 bases between them. Including cysteine and phenylalanine, the CDR3 has 15 amino acids. Only CDR3 DNA is held: 45 bases, read in frame from base 1. The germline V gene (reference sequence) supplies CDR1 SGHNT and CDR2 YYREEE. Sequencing was performed on blood. The V and J genes are TRBV5-4 and TRBJ2-7; D gene: possibly TRBD1, on 6 matching bases. This TCR came from a male donor in good health, serving as a control. The CDR3 in this case is CASRGAGGGRYEQYF. The bases read TGTGCCAGCAGGGGGGCTGGAGGAGGACGATACGAGCAGTACTTC.